Sequencing of this T cell receptor beta chain was carried out in a study of patients and donors after allogeneic stem cell transplantation. This clonotype was counted a few times. After removal of 4 bases from V and 1 base from J, the junction contained 4 bases not matched to a gene. The germline V gene encodes CDR1 SGHRS and CDR2 YFSETQ. The length of the CDR3 is 14 residues. A single record per CDR3 protein comes from TCRdb applying MiXCR to the RT-PCR reads. The sample includes 410,000 or so distinct CDR3 sequences, 16% of them seen just once. The genes are TRBV5-1 and TRBJ2-7; TRBD2 aligns across 8 bases. The receptor's source is a human donor who was either an allogeneic HSCT recipient or a stem cell or donor lymphocyte infusion donor (not recorded which). It is not recorded whose cells these are; they may come from a transplant donor. Input material: blood, either unsorted or a sorted T cell fraction (not recorded which). The CDR3 loop reads CASSTSGRSYEQYF. The CDR3 nucleotides are TGCGCCAGCAGCACGAGCGGGAGATCCTACGAGCAGTACTTC.